This TCR beta chain was found in a study of PD-1 blockade in mismatch repair-deficient tumors. Whole-study context: All were previously treated, progressing patients with about twelve mismatch repair-deficient cancer types. The study's findings and limits: Tumor-resident clones, often absent from pretreatment blood, expanded after pembrolizumab and then contracted.

In regard to this clone: The antigen is undetermined.

Profiled with immunoSEQ multiplex PCR; TCRdb holds only in-frame clones, not every one. The profile shows fewer than 50,000 clones, roughly 83% of them singletons. All patients were mismatch repair deficient, assessed by either PCR or immunohistochemistry. Three pembrolizumab responders had their TCRs sequenced. This sample comprised peripheral blood, obtained 4 weeks after starting pembrolizumab. The TCR sequence derives from an adult with mismatch repair-deficient cancer.

This chain's CDR3 is CASSLGGRDEQYF. The CDR3 DNA reads as TGCGCCAGCAGCTTGGGAGGGCGGGACGAGCAGTACTTC. The V gene is TRBV5-1, the J gene TRBJ2-7; D possibly corresponds to TRBD2 (5 bases). CDR3 size: 13 residues. The V and J ends lost 0 bases and 5 bases respectively, with 9 bases between them. Germline CDR1 is SGHRS and CDR2 is YFSETQ.